The present TCR beta chain was sequenced within a study of T cell repertoires in aging, cancer and after chemotherapy. Germline lookup yields CDR1 SGHDT and CDR2 YYEEEE. V was pared by 2 bases and J by 2 bases, with 15 bases between. The CDR3 has 16 amino acids. By share, this clonotype counts as medium-sized. TRB rearrangements spanning V, D and J were amplified using mixed TRB-A/B primers. One entry per CDR3 protein results from TCRdb running MiXCR on the multiplex PCR reads. The sample includes 2,500 to 3,500 distinct CDR3 sequences, 20% to 25% seen only once; the top ten take around a third. Peripheral blood genomic DNA, not sorted cells or RNA, was the template.

This chain links TRBV5-6 with TRBJ2-3; D gene unclear. The receptor comes from a human donor with a solid tumor. The sequencing sample was made of blood. CDR3: CASSLLDRQPTDTQYF. Written as DNA, the CDR3 is TGTGCCAGCAGCTTACTCGACCGTCAACCCACAGATACGCAGTATTTT.